Below are 23 T cell receptor beta chains sequenced from a single sample in a study of T cells in Graves' hyperthyroidism and ophthalmopathy (dated by TCRdb to about 2019). Library preparation used multiplex PCR. The instrument given in TCRdb is Illumina HiSeq 2000. TCR beta CDR3 regions were amplified from RNA transcripts. The TCR CDR3 was subjected to a first round of RT-PCR using the HTBI primer set and the Qiagen OneStep RT-PCR kit. The public reads were reanalyzed by TCRdb: fastp trimming at Q25, MiXCR alignment, in-frame beta chains only. Under each unique CDR3 protein, matching rows form one entry showing the most common genes and DNA. Recorded for this sample are 350,000 to 450,000 distinct CDR3 sequences; around an eighth of them occurred a single time. The ten most abundant clones make up 25% to 30% of the sample. The sequencing input was blood. The receptor source for this set is a man aged 50-60 years with Graves' ophthalmopathy.

V gene TRBV20-1 combines with J gene TRBJ2-1, with 11 nucleotides matching TRBD2. This CDR3 has 16 amino acids. J gave up 7 bases and V 4 bases, and 12 bases lay outside the gene matches. Germline-derived CDR1 and CDR2 are DFQATT and SNEGSKA (reference sequence). CDR3 region: CSATKLTSGSGNEQFF. The CDR3 region has the DNA TGCAGTGCTACCAAATTAACTAGCGGGAGTGGAAATGAGCAGTTCTTC.

Ten or more counts support this clonotype. This chain links TRBV3-1 with TRBJ2-7; TRBD2 might be the D (5 bases). Germline V gives CDR1 LGHDT, CDR2 YNNKEL (reference sequence). The V and J ends lost 3 bases and 4 bases respectively, with 10 bases between them. This CDR3 is built from 13 residues. This chain's CDR3 is CASSHGLGYEQYF. The CDR3 region has the DNA TGTGCCAGCAGCCACGGACTGGGGTACGAGCAGTACTTC.

This clonotype was seen many times. This chain uses TRBV20-1 with TRBJ2-1; TRBD2 matches 11 bases. The CDR3 runs 16 residues. CDR1 is DFQATT, CDR2 SNEGSKA, per germline (reference sequence). Trimming cost V 1 base and J 6 bases; bases outside gene matches: 8. The CDR3 loop is CSARASGRPRLNEQFF. In DNA form, the CDR3 reads TGCAGTGCTAGAGCTAGCGGGAGGCCTCGACTCAATGAGCAGTTCTTC.

This clonotype was counted between two and nine times. The rearrangement uses TRBV9 and TRBJ2-1; either TRBD1 or TRBD2 may fit D (7 bases each). Trimming removed 6 bases from V and 0 bases from J, with 19 bases in between. The CDR3 has 17 residues. Per the germline V gene, CDR1 is SGDLS and CDR2 is YYNGEE. The CDR3 reads CASTLWGGDSSYNEQFF. In DNA form, the CDR3 reads TGTGCCAGCACCTTGTGGGGGGGGGACAGCTCCTACAATGAGCAGTTCTTC. The whole variable domain, remainder taken from reference TRBV9 and TRBJ2-1, is DSGVTQTPKHLITATGQRVTLRCSPRSGDLSVYWYQQSLDQGLQFLIQYYNGEERAKGNILERFSAQQFPDLHSELNLSSLELGDSALYFCASTLWGGDSSYNEQFFGPGTRLTVL.

This clonotype appeared many times. The chain carries TRBV14 and TRBJ2-7, with 8 nucleotides matching TRBD2. CDR1 is SGHDN and CDR2 is FVKESK in the germline V gene. The CDR3 runs 22 residues. V was pared by 2 bases and J by 3 bases, with 27 bases of the junction left unmatched. In nucleotides, the CDR3 is TGTGCCAGCAGCCAAAGGGGAGACCTACGAGCGGGAGCAGAGGGTCCCGACTACGAGCAGTACTTC. Translating it yields CASSQRGDLRAGAEGPDYEQYF. The whole variable domain, filled in from reference TRBV14 and TRBJ2-7, reads EAGVTQFPSHSVIEKGQTVTLRCDPISGHDNLYWYRRVMGKEIKFLLHFVKESKQDESGMPNNRFLAERTGGTYSTLKVQPAELEDSGVYFCASSQRGDLRAGAEGPDYEQYFGPGTRLTVT.

Ten or more counts support this clonotype. The V gene is TRBV12-5, the J gene TRBJ2-3, with D uncertain. V shed 3 bases and J shed 3 bases, with 10 bases lying between them. In germline, CDR1 is LGHNT, CDR2 FRNRAP. The CDR3 covers 14 residues. The DNA for the CDR3 is TGTGCTAGTGGTTTCAGGACCGTTACAGATACGCAGTATTTT. Its translation is CASGFRTVTDTQYF.

This clonotype has a count of ten or more. The chain links TRBV28 to TRBJ1-1, with a possible D match to TRBD1 (5 bases). V was clipped by 3 bases and J by 1 base, with 15 bases between them. Germline V gene data show CDR1 as MDHEN and CDR2 as SYDVKM. This CDR3 comprises 16 residues. The CDR3 is CASSLGETWKNTEAFF. The CDR3 nucleotides are TGTGCCAGCAGTTTGGGGGAGACCTGGAAGAACACTGAAGCTTTCTTT.

Many counts were recorded for this clonotype. The rearrangement uses TRBV2 and TRBJ2-3; TRBD1 agrees at 8 bases. The CDR3 length is 17 residues. V dropped 3 bases and J dropped 5; count of bases not matched to a gene: 13. CDR1 SNHLY and CDR2 FYNNEI come from the germline V gene. The DNA of the CDR3 is TGTGCCAGCAGTGATTTTCCGGGACAGGAGGTCGTAGATACGCAGTATTTT. Protein: CASSDFPGQEVVDTQYF.

This clonotype was detected ten times or more. The genes are TRBV7-8 and TRBJ2-1; D perhaps matches TRBD2 (8 bases). Germline CDR1 is SGHVS and CDR2 is FQNEAQ. Deletions cut 1 base from V and 3 bases from J, with 22 bases between. The CDR3 length is 19 residues. The CDR3 sequence: CASSLGRGGGTAFYNEQFF. CDR3 DNA sequence: TGTGCCAGCAGCTTAGGACGGGGCGGGGGGACAGCCTTCTACAATGAGCAGTTCTTC.

This clonotype was picked up a small number of times. The rearrangement uses TRBV20-1 and TRBJ1-6; D remains ambiguous. CDR1 DFQATT and CDR2 SNEGSKA come from the germline V gene (reference sequence). V was clipped by 0 bases and J by 9 bases, with 6 bases between them. This CDR3 region has 12 residues. Here the CDR3 DNA reads TGCAGTGCTAGAGAGGGAGGTTCACCCCTCCACTTT. Its protein is CSAREGGSPLHF.

This clonotype was picked up a small number of times. The chain links TRBV14 to TRBJ1-5, with D perhaps TRBD1 (5 bases). Trimming pared 2 bases from V and 7 bases from J, leaving 6 bases between. CDR3 length: 12 residues. CDR1 and CDR2 from the germline V gene are SGHDN and FVKESK. The CDR3 region is CASSQQGQPQHF. In DNA form, the CDR3 reads TGTGCCAGCAGCCAACAGGGCCAGCCCCAGCATTTT.

This clonotype was counted only a few times. The chain links TRBV12-3 or TRBV12-4 to TRBJ1-5, with D unresolved. V was trimmed by 3 bases and J by 6 bases, leaving 15 bases between them. The CDR3 runs 15 residues. DNA for the CDR3: TGTGCCAGCAGTTTCGCAGACGTTATGAGTCAGCCCCAGCATTTT. Translated: CASSFADVMSQPQHF.

This clonotype was counted at least ten times. The chain has TRBV3-1 and TRBJ2-1; the match to TRBD2 covers 10 bases. CDR3 length: 16 amino acids. V lost 2 bases, J lost 6 bases, and 7 bases stayed unmatched. In germline, CDR1 is LGHDT, CDR2 YNNKEL (reference sequence). CDR3 sequence reads: CASSQQAGGVANEQFF. The CDR3 nucleotides are TGTGCCAGCAGCCAACAAGCGGGGGGGGTGGCCAATGAGCAGTTCTTC.

The sample holds one count of this clonotype. The chain combines TRBV5-1 with TRBJ2-2; no firm D call. In germline, CDR1 is SGHRS, CDR2 YFSETQ. Trimming removed 0 bases from V and 10 bases from J, with 7 bases in between. The CDR3 contains 12 residues. DNA for the CDR3: TGCGCCAGCAGCTTGGGCGGATCGGAGCTGTTTTTT. Translated: CASSLGGSELFF.

This clonotype was counted many times. The rearrangement links TRBV12-3 or TRBV12-4 to TRBJ1-1, with D perhaps matching TRBD1 (6 bases). The ends were cut back, 3 bases at V and 1 base at J, with 18 bases in the middle. The length of the CDR3 is 17 residues. CDR3 amino acids: CASSFEGGPTRNTEAFF. The CDR3 nucleotides are TGTGCCAGCAGTTTTGAGGGGGGCCCGACCAGGAACACTGAAGCTTTCTTT.

The chain employs TRBV19 and TRBJ1-5; 9 bases align to TRBD1. Germline V lookup: CDR1 LNHDA, CDR2 SQIVND (reference sequence). Trimming at V came to 7 bases and at J to 5 bases, leaving 6 bases not matched to a gene. CDR3 length: 14 residues. This CDR3 is CASIGDREDQPQHF. The CDR3 DNA is TGTGCCAGTATAGGGGACAGGGAAGATCAGCCCCAGCATTTT.

The chain combines TRBV5-1 with TRBJ2-7, with D unresolved. This CDR3 is 14 amino acids long. Germline V gene data show CDR1 as SGHRS and CDR2 as YFSETQ. The V end was cut by 4 bases, the J end by 2 bases, with 13 bases between. The DNA for the CDR3 is TGCGCCAGCAGCAGCGATGAAGGGACCTACGAGCAGTACTTC. It specifies CASSSDEGTYEQYF.

This clonotype has a count of ten or more. J is TRBJ1-2 and V is TRBV27; 7 bases fit TRBD1. The CDR3 consists of 14 residues. V shed 6 bases and J 1 base; nucleotides not matched to a gene: 5. Germline CDR1 and CDR2: MNHEY and SMNVEV (reference sequence). DNA for the CDR3: TGTGCCAGCAGACCGAACAGGGGTAACTATGGCTACACCTTC. Protein product: CASRPNRGNYGYTF.

At least ten counts were recorded for this clonotype. The genes are TRBV2 and TRBJ2-1; TRBD2 matches at 14 bases. V trimming: 6 bases; J trimming: 10 bases; junction bases outside the gene matches: 5. CDR3 size: 14 residues. Germline-derived CDR1 and CDR2 are SNHLY and FYNNEI. The CDR3 spells CASRGTSGSLEQFF. The CDR3 bases are TGTGCCAGCAGGGGGACTAGCGGGAGTCTGGAGCAGTTCTTC.

This clonotype was seen ten or more times. The rearrangement uses TRBV30 and TRBJ2-7; 9 nucleotides line up with TRBD2. The J segment lost 7 bases and the V segment lost 5 bases, leaving 9 bases of the junction unmatched. The CDR3 is made up of 13 amino acids. Germline CDR1 GTSNPN, CDR2 SVGIG (reference sequence). CDR3 nucleotide sequence: TGTGCCTGGGGCGGACTAGCGCCCCGGGAGCAGTACTTC. It encodes CAWGGLAPREQYF. The full variable domain, rest sourced from reference TRBV30 and TRBJ2-7, is SQTIHQWPATLVQPVGSPLSLECTVEGTSNPNLYWYRQAAGRGLQLLFYSVGIGQISSEVPQNLSASRPQDRQFILSSKKLLLSDSGFYLCAWGGLAPREQYFGPGTRLTVT.

This clonotype was seen a few times. The chain carries TRBV4-2 and TRBJ2-3; D call uncertain. CDR3 length: 15 residues. Trimming removed 0 bases at V and 2 bases at J, with 9 bases between. CDR1 LGHNA and CDR2 YNFKEQ come from the germline V gene. The CDR3 reads CASSQDRYDTDTQYF. The CDR3 DNA reads as TGTGCCAGCAGCCAAGATCGATACGACACAGATACGCAGTATTTT.

This clonotype occurred many times. The rearrangement uses TRBV5-1 and TRBJ1-2; TRBD1 might be the D (5 bases). The CDR3 has 15 amino acids. Germline V gives CDR1 SGHRS, CDR2 YFSETQ. The ends were cut back, 0 bases at V and 5 bases at J, with 14 bases in the middle. The CDR3 protein is CASSLGGTRSYGYTF. The CDR3 DNA reads as TGCGCCAGCAGCTTGGGAGGGACTCGGAGTTATGGCTACACCTTC.

This clonotype was picked up one time. With a much larger clone just one base away, this may be a read error. The rearrangement joins TRBV2 to TRBJ1-1, with a weak D call TRBD1 (5 bases). Germline values: CDR1 SNHLY, CDR2 FYNNEI. V shed 10 bases and J shed 2 bases, with 14 bases lying between them. CDR3 length equals 13 residues. DNA of the CDR3: TGTGCCATCAGGGTGGACGATAACACTGAAGCTTTCTTT. It codes for CAIRVDDNTEAFF.